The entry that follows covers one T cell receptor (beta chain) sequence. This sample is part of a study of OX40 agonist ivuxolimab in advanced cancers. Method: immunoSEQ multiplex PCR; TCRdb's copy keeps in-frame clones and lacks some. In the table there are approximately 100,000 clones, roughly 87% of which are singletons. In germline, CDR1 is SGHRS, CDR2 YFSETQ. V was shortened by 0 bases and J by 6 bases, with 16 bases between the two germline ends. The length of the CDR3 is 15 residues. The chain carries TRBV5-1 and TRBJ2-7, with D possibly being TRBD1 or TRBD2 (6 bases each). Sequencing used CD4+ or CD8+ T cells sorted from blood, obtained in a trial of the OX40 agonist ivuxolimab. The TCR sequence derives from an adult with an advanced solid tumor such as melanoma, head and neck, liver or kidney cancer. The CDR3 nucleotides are TGCGCCAGCAGCTTGGTAGGGGGGTTTGGCGGCGAGCAGTACTTC. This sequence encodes CASSLVGGFGGEQYF.